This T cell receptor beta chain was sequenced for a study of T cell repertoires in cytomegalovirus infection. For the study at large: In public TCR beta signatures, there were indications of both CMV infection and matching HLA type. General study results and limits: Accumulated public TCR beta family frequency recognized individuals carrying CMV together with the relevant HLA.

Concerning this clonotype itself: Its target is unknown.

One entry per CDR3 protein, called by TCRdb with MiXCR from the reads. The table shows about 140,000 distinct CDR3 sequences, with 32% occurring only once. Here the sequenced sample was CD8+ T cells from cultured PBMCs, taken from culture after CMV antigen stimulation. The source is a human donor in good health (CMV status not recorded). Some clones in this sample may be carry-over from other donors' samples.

The CDR3: CASSSLMAVVLFF. For the CDR3, the DNA is TGTGCCAGCAGTTCCCTGATGGCAGTGGTGCTGTTCTTC. This rearrangement joins TRBV6-1 to TRBJ2-1; no clear D gene. The CDR3 runs 13 residues. The V gene's germline CDR1 is MNHNS and CDR2 SASEGT. V shed 5 bases and J shed 15 bases, with 20 bases lying between them.